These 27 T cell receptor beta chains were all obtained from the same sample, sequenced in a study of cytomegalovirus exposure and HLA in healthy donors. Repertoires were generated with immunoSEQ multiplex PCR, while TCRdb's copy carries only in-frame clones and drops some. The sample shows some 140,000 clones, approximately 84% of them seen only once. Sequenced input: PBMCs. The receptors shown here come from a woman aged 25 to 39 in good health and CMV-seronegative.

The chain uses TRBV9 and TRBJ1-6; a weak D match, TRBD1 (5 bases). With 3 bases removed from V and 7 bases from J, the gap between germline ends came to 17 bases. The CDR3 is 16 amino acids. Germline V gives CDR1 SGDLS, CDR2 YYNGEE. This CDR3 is CASSGRAGATNSPLHF. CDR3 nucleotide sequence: TGTGCCAGCAGCGGCCGTGCTGGGGCGACCAATTCACCCCTCCACTTT.

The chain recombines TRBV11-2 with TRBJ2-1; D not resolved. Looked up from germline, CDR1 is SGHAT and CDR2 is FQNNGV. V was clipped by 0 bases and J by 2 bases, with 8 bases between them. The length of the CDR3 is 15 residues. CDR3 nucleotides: TGTGCCAGCAGCTTAGAAGCAGGCCCCTACAATGAGCAGTTCTTC. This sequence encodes CASSLEAGPYNEQFF.

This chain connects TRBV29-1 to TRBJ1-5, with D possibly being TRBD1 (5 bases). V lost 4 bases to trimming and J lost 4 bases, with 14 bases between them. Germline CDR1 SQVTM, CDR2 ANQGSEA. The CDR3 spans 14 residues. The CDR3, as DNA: TGCAGCGTTGGTATCGGGGGTGGTAATCAGCCCCAGCATTTT. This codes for CSVGIGGGNQPQHF.

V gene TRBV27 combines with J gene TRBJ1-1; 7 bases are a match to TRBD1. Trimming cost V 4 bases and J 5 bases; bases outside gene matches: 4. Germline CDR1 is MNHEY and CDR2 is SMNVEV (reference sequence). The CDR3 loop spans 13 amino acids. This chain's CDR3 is CASSYSRGTEAFF. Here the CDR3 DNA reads TGTGCCAGCAGTTATTCCAGGGGGACTGAAGCTTTCTTT.

For the CDR3, the DNA is TGCGCCAGCAGCTTGTCAGGATCTGGTCTCTACGAGCAGTACTTC. As protein: CASSLSGSGLYEQYF. This chain uses TRBV5-1 with TRBJ2-7; D is undetermined. The V end lost 1 base, the J end lost 3 bases, and 14 bases lay between the germline ends. The CDR3 is made up of 15 amino acids. Germline CDR1 reads SGHRS; CDR2 reads YFSETQ.

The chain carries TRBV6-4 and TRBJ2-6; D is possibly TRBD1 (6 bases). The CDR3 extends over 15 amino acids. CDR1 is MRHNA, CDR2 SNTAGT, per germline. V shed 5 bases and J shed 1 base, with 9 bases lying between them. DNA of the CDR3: TGTGCCAGCAGTAAAACAGGGTCTGGGGCCAACGTCCTGACTTTC. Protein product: CASSKTGSGANVLTF.

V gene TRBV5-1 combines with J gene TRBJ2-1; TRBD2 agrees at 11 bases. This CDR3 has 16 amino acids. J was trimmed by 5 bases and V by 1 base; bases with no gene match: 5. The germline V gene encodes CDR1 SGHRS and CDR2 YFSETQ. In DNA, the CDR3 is TGCGCCAGCAGCTTGATCTTAGCGGGGGGGAACAATGAGCAGTTCTTC. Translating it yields CASSLILAGGNNEQFF.

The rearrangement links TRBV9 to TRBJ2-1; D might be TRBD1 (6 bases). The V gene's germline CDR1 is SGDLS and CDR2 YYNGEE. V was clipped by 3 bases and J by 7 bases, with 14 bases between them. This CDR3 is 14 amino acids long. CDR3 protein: CASSGYSGENEQFF. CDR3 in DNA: TGTGCCAGCAGCGGGTACTCAGGGGAAAATGAGCAGTTCTTC.

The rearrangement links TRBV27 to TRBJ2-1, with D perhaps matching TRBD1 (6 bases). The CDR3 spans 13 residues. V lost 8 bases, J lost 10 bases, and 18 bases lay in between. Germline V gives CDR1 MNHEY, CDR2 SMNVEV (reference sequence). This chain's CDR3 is CASSKQGSGEQFF. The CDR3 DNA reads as TGTGCCAGCTCCAAACAGGGTTCTGGCGAGCAGTTCTTC.

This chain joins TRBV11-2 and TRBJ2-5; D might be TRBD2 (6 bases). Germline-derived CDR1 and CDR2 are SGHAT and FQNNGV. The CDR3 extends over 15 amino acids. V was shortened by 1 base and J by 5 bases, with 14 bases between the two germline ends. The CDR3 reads CASSLAPGVVETQYF. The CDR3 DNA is TGTGCCAGCAGCTTAGCTCCGGGGGTGGTTGAGACCCAGTACTTC. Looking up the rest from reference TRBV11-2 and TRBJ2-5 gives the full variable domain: EAGVAQSPRYKIIEKRQSVAFWCNPISGHATLYWYQQILGQGPKLLIQFQNNGVVDDSQLPKDRFSAERLKGVDSTLKIQPAKLEDSAVYLCASSLAPGVVETQYFGPGTRLLVL.

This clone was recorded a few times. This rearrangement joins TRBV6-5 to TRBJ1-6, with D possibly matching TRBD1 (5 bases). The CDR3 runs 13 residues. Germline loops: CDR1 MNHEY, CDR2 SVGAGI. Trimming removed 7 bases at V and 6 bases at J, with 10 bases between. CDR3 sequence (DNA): TGTGCCAGCAAGCTACAGGTTAATTCACCCCTCCACTTT. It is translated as CASKLQVNSPLHF.

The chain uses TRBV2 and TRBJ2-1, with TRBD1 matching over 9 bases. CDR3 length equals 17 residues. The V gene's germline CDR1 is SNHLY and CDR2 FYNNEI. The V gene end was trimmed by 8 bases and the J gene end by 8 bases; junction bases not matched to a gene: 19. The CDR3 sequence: CASRMWEPGQGSDEQFF. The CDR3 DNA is TGTGCCAGCCGAATGTGGGAACCGGGACAGGGAAGCGATGAGCAGTTCTTC.

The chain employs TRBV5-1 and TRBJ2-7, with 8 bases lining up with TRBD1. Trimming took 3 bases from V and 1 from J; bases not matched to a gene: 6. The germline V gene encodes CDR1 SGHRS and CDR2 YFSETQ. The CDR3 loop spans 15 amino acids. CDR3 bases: TGCGCCAGCAGCTACGGACAGGGTAATTCCTACGAGCAGTACTTC. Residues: CASSYGQGNSYEQYF.

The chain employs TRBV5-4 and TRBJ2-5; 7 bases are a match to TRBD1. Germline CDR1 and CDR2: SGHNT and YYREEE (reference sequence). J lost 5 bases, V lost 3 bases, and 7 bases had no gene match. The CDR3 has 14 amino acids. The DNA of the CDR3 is TGTGCCAGCAGCTCGTCCTACAGGGGCGAGACCCAGTACTTC. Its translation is CASSSSYRGETQYF.

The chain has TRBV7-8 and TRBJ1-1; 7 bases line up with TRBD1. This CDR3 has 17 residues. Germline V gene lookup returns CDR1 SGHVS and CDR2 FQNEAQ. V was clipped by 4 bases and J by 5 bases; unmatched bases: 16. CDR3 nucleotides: TGTGCCAGCAGCTATAATAACCGCCAGGGGGTTCGTACTGAAGCTTTCTTT. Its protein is CASSYNNRQGVRTEAFF. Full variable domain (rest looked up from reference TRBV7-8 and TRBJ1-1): GAGVSQSPRYKVAKRGQDVALRCDPISGHVSLFWYQQALGQGPEFLTYFQNEAQLDKSGLPSDRFFAERPEGSVSTLKIQRTQQEDSAVYLCASSYNNRQGVRTEAFFGQGTRLTVV.

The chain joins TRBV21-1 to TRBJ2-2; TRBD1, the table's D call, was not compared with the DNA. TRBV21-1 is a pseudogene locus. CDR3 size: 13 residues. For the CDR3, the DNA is TGTGCCAGCAGCAAAGAACATGCCGGGGAGCTGTTTTTT. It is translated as CASSKEHAGELFF.

The CDR3, as DNA: TGTGCCAGCAGTCAAACAGGGACGGACATTCAGTACTTC. It translates to CASSQTGTDIQYF. The chain uses TRBV25-1 and TRBJ2-4; tentative D call: TRBD1 (6 bases). The germline V gene encodes CDR1 MGHDK and CDR2 SYGVNS. This CDR3 contains 13 residues. Trimming cost V 5 bases and J 8 bases, with 13 bases left between them.

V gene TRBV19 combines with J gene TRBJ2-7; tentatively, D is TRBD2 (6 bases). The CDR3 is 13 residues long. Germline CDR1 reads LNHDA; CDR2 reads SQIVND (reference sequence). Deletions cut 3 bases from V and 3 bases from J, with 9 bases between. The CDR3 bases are TGTGCCAGTAGTATTACGGGGGTCTACGAGCAGTACTTC. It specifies CASSITGVYEQYF.

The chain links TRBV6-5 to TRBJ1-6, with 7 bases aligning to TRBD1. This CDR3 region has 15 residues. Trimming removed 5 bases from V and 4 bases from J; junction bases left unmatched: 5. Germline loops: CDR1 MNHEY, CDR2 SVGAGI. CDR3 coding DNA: TGTGCCAGCAGTCCTCGACAGGGTTATAATTCACCCCTCCACTTT. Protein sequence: CASSPRQGYNSPLHF.

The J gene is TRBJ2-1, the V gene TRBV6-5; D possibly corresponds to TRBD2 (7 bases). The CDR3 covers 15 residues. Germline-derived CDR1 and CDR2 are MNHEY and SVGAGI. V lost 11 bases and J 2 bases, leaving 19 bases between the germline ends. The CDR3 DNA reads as TGTGCCTCAACGAGAGGGGGGGGACCCTACAATGAGCAGTTCTTC. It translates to CASTRGGGPYNEQFF.

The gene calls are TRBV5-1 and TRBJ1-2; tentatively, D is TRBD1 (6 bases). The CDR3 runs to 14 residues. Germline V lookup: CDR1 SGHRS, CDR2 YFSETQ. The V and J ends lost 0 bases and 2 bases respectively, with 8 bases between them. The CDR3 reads CASSLAGQNYGYTF. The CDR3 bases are TGCGCCAGCAGCTTGGCGGGACAAAACTATGGCTACACCTTC.

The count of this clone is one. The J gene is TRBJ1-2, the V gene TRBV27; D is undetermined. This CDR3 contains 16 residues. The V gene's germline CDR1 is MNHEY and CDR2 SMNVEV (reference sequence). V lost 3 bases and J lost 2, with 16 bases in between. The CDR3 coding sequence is TGTGCCAGCAGTTTTACCACTACCCACTACAACTATGGCTACACCTTC. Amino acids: CASSFTTTHYNYGYTF.

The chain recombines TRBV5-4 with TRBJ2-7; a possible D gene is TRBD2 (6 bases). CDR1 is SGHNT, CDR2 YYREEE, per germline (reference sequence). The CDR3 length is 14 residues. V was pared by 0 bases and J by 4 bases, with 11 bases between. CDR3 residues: CASSLGGVRYEQYF. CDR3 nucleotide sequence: TGTGCCAGCAGCTTGGGCGGGGTCAGGTACGAGCAGTACTTC.

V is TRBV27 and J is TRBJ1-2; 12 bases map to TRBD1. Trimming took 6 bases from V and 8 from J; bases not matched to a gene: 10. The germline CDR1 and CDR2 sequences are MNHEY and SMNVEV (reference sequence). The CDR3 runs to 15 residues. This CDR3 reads CASSLKGTGGYGYTF. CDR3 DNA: TGTGCCAGCAGCCTGAAAGGGACAGGGGGCTACGGCTACACCTTC.

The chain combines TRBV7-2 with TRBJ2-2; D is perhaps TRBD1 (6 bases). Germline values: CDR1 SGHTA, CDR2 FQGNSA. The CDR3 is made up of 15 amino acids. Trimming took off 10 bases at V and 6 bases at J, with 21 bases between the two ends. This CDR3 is CAIPPPGTNAGELFF. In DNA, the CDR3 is TGTGCCATCCCCCCACCTGGGACAAATGCCGGGGAGCTGTTTTTT.

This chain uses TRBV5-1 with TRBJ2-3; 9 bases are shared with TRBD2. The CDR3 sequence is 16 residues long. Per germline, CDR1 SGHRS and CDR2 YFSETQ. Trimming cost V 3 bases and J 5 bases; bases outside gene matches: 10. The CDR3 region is CASSSAGGIRGDTQYF. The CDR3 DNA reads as TGCGCCAGCAGCTCAGCGGGGGGTATTAGAGGAGATACGCAGTATTTT.

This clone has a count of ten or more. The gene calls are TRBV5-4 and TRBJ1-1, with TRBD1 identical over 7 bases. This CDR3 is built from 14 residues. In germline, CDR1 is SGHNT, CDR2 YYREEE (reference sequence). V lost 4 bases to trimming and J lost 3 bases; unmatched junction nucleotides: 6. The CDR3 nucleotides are TGTGCCAGCAGCACAGGGGACTTGGACACTGAAGCTTTCTTT. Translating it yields CASSTGDLDTEAFF.